The present TCR beta chain was sequenced within a study of blood T cells in healthy people across ages. This clonotype came up many times. Together with a sample-barcoded 5' primer, a J-beta primer mix was included in a second PCR lasting roughly 6 to 12 cycles. Each cDNA molecule was tagged by a template-switch adaptor with 12 random nucleotides. One entry per CDR3 protein results from TCRdb running MiXCR on the 5' RACE reads. The sample contains 710,000 or so distinct CDR3 sequences, around 32% of which appear only once. Germline CDR1 and CDR2: MNHNS and SASEGT. The junction had 15 bases not matched to a gene; V was cut back by 8 bases and J by 14 bases. The CDR3 covers 14 residues.

The sequenced sample consisted of blood. The receptor was isolated from an elderly woman in good health. The gene calls are TRBV6-1 and TRBJ1-6, with TRBD1 matching over 7 bases. The DNA for the CDR3 is TGTGCCAGCGAGGGGGCAGGGCCCCTTTCGGCCCTCCACTTT. Translated: CASEGAGPLSALHF.